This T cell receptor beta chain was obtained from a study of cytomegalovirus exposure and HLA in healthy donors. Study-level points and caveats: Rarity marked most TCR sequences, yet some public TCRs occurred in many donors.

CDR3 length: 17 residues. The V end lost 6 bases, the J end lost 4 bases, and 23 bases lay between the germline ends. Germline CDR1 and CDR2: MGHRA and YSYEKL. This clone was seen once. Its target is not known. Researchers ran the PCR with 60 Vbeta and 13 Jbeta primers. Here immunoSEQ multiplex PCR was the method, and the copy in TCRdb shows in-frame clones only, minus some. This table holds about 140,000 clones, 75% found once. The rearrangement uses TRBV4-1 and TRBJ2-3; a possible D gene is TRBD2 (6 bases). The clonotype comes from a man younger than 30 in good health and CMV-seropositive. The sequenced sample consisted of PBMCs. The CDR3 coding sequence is TGCGCCAGCAGTCCAAAACAACTAGGCGGGGCGGCAGATACGCAGTATTTT. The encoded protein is CASSPKQLGGAADTQYF.